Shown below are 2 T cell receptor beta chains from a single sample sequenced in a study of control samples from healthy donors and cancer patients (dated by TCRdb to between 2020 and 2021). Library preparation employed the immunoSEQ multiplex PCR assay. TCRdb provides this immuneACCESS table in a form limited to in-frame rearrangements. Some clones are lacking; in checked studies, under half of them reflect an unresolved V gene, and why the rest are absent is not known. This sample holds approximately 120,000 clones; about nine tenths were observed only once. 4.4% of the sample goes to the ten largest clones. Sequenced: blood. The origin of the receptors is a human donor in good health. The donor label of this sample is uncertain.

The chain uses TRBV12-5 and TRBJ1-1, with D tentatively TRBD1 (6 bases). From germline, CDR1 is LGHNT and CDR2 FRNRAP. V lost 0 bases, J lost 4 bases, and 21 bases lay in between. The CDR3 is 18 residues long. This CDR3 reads CASGLVQGLRGLSTEAFF. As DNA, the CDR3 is TGTGCTAGTGGTTTGGTACAGGGCCTCCGGGGCCTTAGCACTGAAGCTTTCTTT.

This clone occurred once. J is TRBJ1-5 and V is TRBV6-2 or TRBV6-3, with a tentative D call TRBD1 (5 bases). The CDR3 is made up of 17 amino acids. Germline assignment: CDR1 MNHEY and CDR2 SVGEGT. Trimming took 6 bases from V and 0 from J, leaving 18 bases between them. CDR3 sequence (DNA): TGTGCCAGCAGCCATCTCTGGGGCCTCTATAGCAATCAGCCCCAGCATTTT. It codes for CASSHLWGLYSNQPQHF.